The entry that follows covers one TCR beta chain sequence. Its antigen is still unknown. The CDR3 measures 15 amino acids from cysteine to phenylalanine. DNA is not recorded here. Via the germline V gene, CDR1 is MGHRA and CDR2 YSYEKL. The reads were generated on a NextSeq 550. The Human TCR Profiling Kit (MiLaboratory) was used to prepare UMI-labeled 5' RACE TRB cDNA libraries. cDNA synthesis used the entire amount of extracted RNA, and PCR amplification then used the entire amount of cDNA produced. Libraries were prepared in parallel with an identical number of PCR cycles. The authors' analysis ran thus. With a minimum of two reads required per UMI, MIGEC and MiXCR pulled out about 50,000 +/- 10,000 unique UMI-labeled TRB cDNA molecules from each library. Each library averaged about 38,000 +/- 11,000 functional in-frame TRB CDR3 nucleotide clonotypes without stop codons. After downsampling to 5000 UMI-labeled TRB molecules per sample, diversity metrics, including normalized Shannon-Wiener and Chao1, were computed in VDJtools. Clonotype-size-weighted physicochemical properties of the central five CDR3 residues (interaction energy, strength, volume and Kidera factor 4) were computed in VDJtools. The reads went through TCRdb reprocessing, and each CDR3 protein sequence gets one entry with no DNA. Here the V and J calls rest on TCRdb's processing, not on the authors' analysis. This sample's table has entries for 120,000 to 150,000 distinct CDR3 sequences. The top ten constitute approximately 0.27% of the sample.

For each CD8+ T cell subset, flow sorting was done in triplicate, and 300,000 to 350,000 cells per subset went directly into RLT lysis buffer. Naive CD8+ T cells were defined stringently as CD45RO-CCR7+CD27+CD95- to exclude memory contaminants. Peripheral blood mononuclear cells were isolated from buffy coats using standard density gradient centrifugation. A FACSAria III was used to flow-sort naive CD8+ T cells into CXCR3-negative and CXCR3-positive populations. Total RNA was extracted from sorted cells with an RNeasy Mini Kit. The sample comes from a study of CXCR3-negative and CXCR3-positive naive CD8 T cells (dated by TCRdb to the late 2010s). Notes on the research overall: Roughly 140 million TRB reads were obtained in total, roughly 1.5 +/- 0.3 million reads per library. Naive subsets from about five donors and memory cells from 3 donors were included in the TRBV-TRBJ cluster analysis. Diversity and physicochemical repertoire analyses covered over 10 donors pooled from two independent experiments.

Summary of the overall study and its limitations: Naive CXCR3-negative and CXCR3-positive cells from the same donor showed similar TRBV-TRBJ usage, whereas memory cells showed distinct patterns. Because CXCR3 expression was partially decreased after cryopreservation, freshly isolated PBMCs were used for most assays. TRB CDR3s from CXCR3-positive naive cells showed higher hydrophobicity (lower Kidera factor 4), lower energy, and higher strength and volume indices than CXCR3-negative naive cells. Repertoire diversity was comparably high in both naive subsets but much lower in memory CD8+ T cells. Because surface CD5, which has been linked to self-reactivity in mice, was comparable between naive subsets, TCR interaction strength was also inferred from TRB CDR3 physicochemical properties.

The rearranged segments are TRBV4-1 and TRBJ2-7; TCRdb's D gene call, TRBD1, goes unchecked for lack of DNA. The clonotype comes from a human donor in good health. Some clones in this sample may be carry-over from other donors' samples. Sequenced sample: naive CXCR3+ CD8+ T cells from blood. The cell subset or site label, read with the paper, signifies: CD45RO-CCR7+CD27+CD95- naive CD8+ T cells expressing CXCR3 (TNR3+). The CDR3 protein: CASSRQPGQGYEQYF.